This entry is about one T cell receptor beta chain. Its antigen is still unknown. TCRdb used MiXCR to reprocess the 5' RACE reads, holding one entry per CDR3 protein. The data contain around 310,000 distinct CDR3 sequences, roughly 13% of them seen just once; the ten biggest clones take up roughly 21%. This entry comes from a study of T-cell memory formation after mild COVID-19. Study information: The TCR clusters were mostly specific to one donor. Whole-study findings and limits: Researchers could not confirm that second-wave clones peaking on day 37 targeted SARS-CoV-2.

The V gene lost 6 bases and the J gene lost 0 bases, with 15 bases spanning the gap. The CDR3 totals 15 residues. The germline CDR1 and CDR2 sequences are DFQATT and SNEGSKA (reference sequence). Sample: PBMCs or a T cell subset sorted from them (not recorded which). The chain carries TRBV20-1 and TRBJ2-1; perhaps TRBD1 as D (6 bases). This TCR was recovered from a man aged 18 to 35 who had mild COVID-19 (a few samples of this study predate the infection). Cell type and time point are not known. CDR3 region: CSAQGGSSSYNEQFF. For the CDR3, the DNA is TGCAGTGCACAGGGCGGATCAAGCTCCTACAATGAGCAGTTCTTC.